Only a few counts were recorded for the clone carrying this T cell receptor (beta chain). The target antigen is unknown. The data stem from a study of T cells in localized non-small cell lung cancer. Study-level findings and limits: It remains possible that heterogeneity exists, since only one tumor region was sequenced.

V lost 7 bases, J lost 4 bases, and 4 bases stayed unmatched. Germline values: CDR1 SGHRS, CDR2 YFSETQ. The CDR3 spans 14 residues. The repertoire was sequenced with immunoSEQ multiplex PCR; TCRdb's copy has only in-frame clones and lacks some. The data show around 1,500 clones, with approximately 15% seen just once and approximately 10% held by the top ten. The sequence derives from a male donor aged 60 or over with stage III squamous cell lung carcinoma. V and J are TRBV5-1 and TRBJ2-2; 10 nucleotides match TRBD1. This sample comprised normal lung tissue next to the tumor, obtained before any cancer treatment. Written as DNA, the CDR3 is TGCGCCAGCGGATGGACAGGGGGCACCGGGGAGCTGTTTTTT. Its translation: CASGWTGGTGELFF.